This T cell receptor beta chain appears in the sequencing data of a study of T cell responses to AZD1222 COVID-19 vaccine. As to this clone: Its matching antigen is unknown.

Overall study results and limits: Only a handful of AZD1222 recipients tested seropositive at baseline. Spike was spanned by vaccine-associated CD4 TCRs, with dominance at 160-218 and 743-854.

V was pared by 2 bases and J by 5 bases, with 0 bases of the junction left unmatched. Germline assignment: CDR1 LNHDA and CDR2 SQIVND (reference sequence). The CDR3 is 12 residues long. This table comes from immunoSEQ multiplex PCR, and its TCRdb copy is limited to in-frame clones, with some not included. The sample carries about 76,000 clones, around 80% recorded once. The V and J genes are TRBV19 and TRBJ2-7; TRBD1 aligns across 7 bases. This TCR was sampled from an adult who received the MenACWY meningococcal vaccine as a control. Specimen: peripheral blood, collected 28 days after the second dose of the MenACWY control vaccine. CDR3 nucleotides: TGTGCCAGTAGTATAACAGGGGACGAGCAGTACTTC. Residues: CASSITGDEQYF.